A selection of T cell receptor beta chains follows, all from one sample in a study of tumor-infiltrating lymphocytes in localized non-small cell lung cancer. TCRdb's copy holds only in-frame clones and misses some; the assay was immunoSEQ multiplex PCR. The data show around 10,000 clones, 72% seen once. The sample was lung tumor tissue. The receptors originated from a human donor with non-small cell lung cancer. Each CDR3 is given with its conserved first and last residue. Fields, in order: clone size, J gene, V gene, CDR3 length, D gene, CDR3 protein, CDR3 DNA. A D gene is named only where the DNA matches it firmly. Clone size is given for some rows only: seen once, a few or many times, or a class if the clone is expanded.

clone size: NA; J gene: TRBJ1-5; V gene: TRBV15; CDR3 length: 15; D gene: NA; CDR3 protein: CATSREATLNQPQHF; CDR3 DNA: TGTGCCACCAGCAGAGAAGCGACACTCAATCAGCCCCAGCATTTT
clone size: medium-sized; J gene: TRBJ2-3; V gene: TRBV10-1; CDR3 length: 14; D gene: NA; CDR3 protein: CASSDSGNTDTQYF; CDR3 DNA: TGCGCCAGCAGTGACTCGGGGAACACAGATACGCAGTATTTT
clone size: NA; J gene: TRBJ1-1; V gene: TRBV5-8; CDR3 length: 10; D gene: NA; CDR3 protein: CATLNTEAFF; CDR3 DNA: TGTGCCACACTGAACACTGAAGCTTTCTTT
clone size: NA; J gene: TRBJ1-5; V gene: TRBV19; CDR3 length: 13; D gene: NA; CDR3 protein: CASSRQLDQPQHF; CDR3 DNA: TGTGCCAGTAGTCGTCAATTGGATCAGCCCCAGCATTTT
clone size: NA; J gene: TRBJ2-1; V gene: TRBV11-2; CDR3 length: 16; D gene: NA; CDR3 protein: CASRTTTGEHYNEQFF; CDR3 DNA: TGTGCCAGCAGAACGACTACAGGTGAACACTACAATGAGCAGTTCTTC
clone size: NA; J gene: TRBJ2-5; V gene: TRBV5-4; CDR3 length: 14; D gene: TRBD2; CDR3 protein: CASSLGGELETQYF; CDR3 DNA: TGTGCCAGCAGCCTCGGGGGGGAGCTTGAGACCCAGTACTTC
clone size: NA; J gene: TRBJ1-1; V gene: TRBV5-1; CDR3 length: 13; D gene: NA; CDR3 protein: CASSFGTNTEAFF; CDR3 DNA: TGCGCCAGCAGCTTCGGGACCAACACTGAAGCTTTCTTT
clone size: NA; J gene: TRBJ1-1; V gene: TRBV7-3; CDR3 length: 13; D gene: NA; CDR3 protein: CASSLTRETEAFF; CDR3 DNA: TGTGCCAGCAGCTTAACGCGGGAAACTGAAGCTTTCTTT
clone size: NA; J gene: TRBJ2-5; V gene: TRBV6-5; CDR3 length: 12; D gene: TRBD1; CDR3 protein: CASRGGRETQYF; CDR3 DNA: TGTGCCAGCAGAGGGGGCCGTGAGACCCAGTACTTC
clone size: few; J gene: TRBJ1-1; V gene: TRBV18; CDR3 length: 14; D gene: TRBD1; CDR3 protein: CASSSGQQDTEAFF; CDR3 DNA: TGTGCCAGCTCGTCGGGACAGCAAGACACTGAAGCTTTCTTT
clone size: NA; J gene: TRBJ2-7; V gene: TRBV27; CDR3 length: 16; D gene: NA; CDR3 protein: CASSRGTSIPHYEQYF; CDR3 DNA: TGTGCCAGCAGTCGCGGAACTAGTATCCCTCACTACGAGCAGTACTTC
clone size: NA; J gene: TRBJ2-1; V gene: TRBV2; CDR3 length: 15; D gene: TRBD1; CDR3 protein: CASSAPGQGTYEQFF; CDR3 DNA: TGTGCCAGCAGTGCCCCGGGACAGGGGACATATGAGCAGTTCTTC
clone size: few; J gene: TRBJ1-1; V gene: TRBV7-7; CDR3 length: 13; D gene: NA; CDR3 protein: CASSLGQNTEAFF; CDR3 DNA: TGTGCCAGCAGCTTAGGGCAAAACACTGAAGCTTTCTTT
clone size: once; J gene: TRBJ1-3; V gene: TRBV29-1; CDR3 length: 11; D gene: NA; CDR3 protein: CSVSSGNTIYF; CDR3 DNA: TGCAGCGTAAGCTCTGGAAACACCATATATTTT
clone size: NA; J gene: TRBJ2-5; V gene: TRBV5-1; CDR3 length: 13; D gene: NA; CDR3 protein: CASSFRLGETQYF; CDR3 DNA: TGCGCCAGCAGCTTTCGGTTGGGGGAGACCCAGTACTTC
clone size: few; J gene: TRBJ2-6; V gene: TRBV4-1; CDR3 length: 18; D gene: NA; CDR3 protein: CASSHPRTSTSGANVLTF; CDR3 DNA: TGCGCCAGCAGCCACCCTCGGACAAGTACCTCTGGGGCCAACGTCCTGACTTTC
clone size: NA; J gene: TRBJ2-5; V gene: TRBV6-4; CDR3 length: 14; D gene: NA; CDR3 protein: CASSLDPRSETQYF; CDR3 DNA: TGTGCCAGCAGCCTCGACCCTCGATCGGAGACCCAGTACTTC
clone size: once; J gene: TRBJ2-7; V gene: TRBV7-8; CDR3 length: 12; D gene: NA; CDR3 protein: CASSKGGYEQYF; CDR3 DNA: TGTGCCAGCAGTAAGGGAGGTTACGAGCAGTACTTC
clone size: NA; J gene: TRBJ2-1; V gene: TRBV11-2; CDR3 length: 17; D gene: TRBD2; CDR3 protein: CASTWMSSGTTYNEQFF; CDR3 DNA: TGTGCCAGCACTTGGATGAGTAGCGGGACAACTTACAATGAGCAGTTCTTC
clone size: NA; J gene: TRBJ2-7; V gene: TRBV5-1; CDR3 length: 12; D gene: NA; CDR3 protein: CASSLVDGEQYF; CDR3 DNA: TGCGCCAGCAGCTTGGTAGACGGCGAGCAGTACTTC
clone size: few; J gene: TRBJ1-2; V gene: TRBV11-2; CDR3 length: 13; D gene: NA; CDR3 protein: CASSLGAPGGYTF; CDR3 DNA: TGTGCCAGCAGCTTAGGGGCCCCAGGAGGCTACACCTTC
clone size: NA; J gene: TRBJ2-1; V gene: TRBV5-1; CDR3 length: 15; D gene: TRBD1; CDR3 protein: CASSLQGNSYNEQFF; CDR3 DNA: TGCGCCAGCAGCTTACAGGGGAACTCTTACAATGAGCAGTTCTTC
clone size: NA; J gene: TRBJ1-2; V gene: TRBV5-4; CDR3 length: 13; D gene: NA; CDR3 protein: CASSSTRSNGYTF; CDR3 DNA: TGTGCCAGCAGCTCTACTAGGAGCAATGGCTACACCTTC
clone size: NA; J gene: TRBJ2-7; V gene: TRBV29-1; CDR3 length: 12; D gene: TRBD1; CDR3 protein: CSVEDRGYEQYF; CDR3 DNA: TGCAGCGTTGAGGACAGGGGATACGAGCAGTACTTC
clone size: medium-sized; J gene: TRBJ2-2; V gene: TRBV5-4; CDR3 length: 16; D gene: TRBD2; CDR3 protein: CASSSGLAGHTGELFF; CDR3 DNA: TGTGCCAGCAGCTCGGGACTAGCGGGGCACACCGGGGAGCTGTTTTTT
clone size: NA; J gene: TRBJ1-3; V gene: TRBV20-1; CDR3 length: 11; D gene: NA; CDR3 protein: CSASFKDTIYF; CDR3 DNA: TGCAGTGCTAGCTTCAAAGACACCATATATTTT
clone size: NA; J gene: TRBJ2-5; V gene: TRBV4-1; CDR3 length: 15; D gene: TRBD2; CDR3 protein: CASSQDGTSRETQYF; CDR3 DNA: TGCGCCAGCAGCCAAGACGGGACTAGTCGCGAGACCCAGTACTTC
clone size: NA; J gene: TRBJ2-3; V gene: TRBV7-6; CDR3 length: 14; D gene: TRBD1; CDR3 protein: CASSRQGPTDTQYF; CDR3 DNA: TGTGCCAGCAGCCGACAGGGGCCCACAGATACGCAGTATTTT
clone size: NA; J gene: TRBJ2-7; V gene: TRBV11-1; CDR3 length: 13; D gene: TRBD1; CDR3 protein: CASSGQGVNEQYF; CDR3 DNA: TGTGCCAGCAGCGGACAGGGGGTCAACGAGCAGTACTTC
clone size: NA; J gene: TRBJ2-1; V gene: TRBV19; CDR3 length: 15; D gene: NA; CDR3 protein: CASSIGRALYNEQFF; CDR3 DNA: TGTGCCAGTAGTATCGGGCGGGCCCTCTACAATGAGCAGTTCTTC
clone size: NA; J gene: TRBJ1-1; V gene: TRBV6-5; CDR3 length: 11; D gene: NA; CDR3 protein: CASSYKGKAFF; CDR3 DNA: TGTGCCAGCAGTTACAAGGGTAAAGCTTTTTTT
clone size: NA; J gene: TRBJ1-6; V gene: TRBV14; CDR3 length: 16; D gene: NA; CDR3 protein: CASSRRGGSYNSPLHF; CDR3 DNA: TGTGCCAGCAGCCGTAGAGGGGGCTCCTATAATTCACCCCTCCACTTT
clone size: NA; J gene: TRBJ2-7; V gene: TRBV5-1; CDR3 length: 13; D gene: NA; CDR3 protein: CASSLLGDYEQYF; CDR3 DNA: TGCGCCAGCAGCTTGTTAGGCGACTACGAGCAGTACTTC
clone size: NA; J gene: TRBJ1-2; V gene: TRBV29-1; CDR3 length: 16; D gene: NA; CDR3 protein: CSVDGSVINGGYGYTF; CDR3 DNA: TGCAGCGTTGATGGCTCAGTTATCAATGGGGGTTATGGCTACACCTTC
clone size: NA; J gene: TRBJ1-2; V gene: TRBV14; CDR3 length: 11; D gene: NA; CDR3 protein: CASSQGSGYTF; CDR3 DNA: TGTGCCAGCAGCCAAGGCAGCGGCTACACCTTC
clone size: NA; J gene: TRBJ2-7; V gene: TRBV18; CDR3 length: 13; D gene: TRBD1; CDR3 protein: CASSPGQGNEQYF; CDR3 DNA: TGTGCCAGCTCGCCAGGACAGGGCAACGAGCAGTACTTC
clone size: NA; J gene: TRBJ2-2; V gene: TRBV5-4; CDR3 length: 16; D gene: TRBD2; CDR3 protein: CASSLARGENTGELFF; CDR3 DNA: TGTGCCAGCAGCTTGGCCCGGGGGGAGAACACCGGGGAGCTGTTTTTT
clone size: few; J gene: TRBJ2-7; V gene: TRBV30; CDR3 length: 13; D gene: NA; CDR3 protein: CAWSQGHSYEQYF; CDR3 DNA: TGTGCCTGGAGCCAGGGGCACTCCTACGAGCAGTACTTC
clone size: NA; J gene: TRBJ2-7; V gene: TRBV7-8; CDR3 length: 18; D gene: TRBD2; CDR3 protein: CASSLRGLAGAPSYEQYF; CDR3 DNA: TGTGCCAGCAGCTTAAGGGGCCTAGCGGGGGCACCCTCCTACGAGCAGTACTTC
clone size: NA; J gene: TRBJ2-3; V gene: TRBV2; CDR3 length: 13; D gene: NA; CDR3 protein: CASSLGNPDTQYF; CDR3 DNA: TGTGCCAGCAGTTTAGGGAACCCAGATACGCAGTATTTT
clone size: NA; J gene: TRBJ2-7; V gene: TRBV7-6; CDR3 length: 14; D gene: NA; CDR3 protein: CASSRGPEDYEQYF; CDR3 DNA: TGTGCCAGCAGCCGGGGACCAGAGGACTACGAGCAGTACTTC
clone size: NA; J gene: TRBJ1-1; V gene: TRBV28; CDR3 length: 14; D gene: TRBD1; CDR3 protein: CASTSTGTDTEAFF; CDR3 DNA: TGTGCCAGCACATCGACAGGGACTGACACTGAAGCTTTCTTT
clone size: NA; J gene: TRBJ1-5; V gene: TRBV18; CDR3 length: 13; D gene: NA; CDR3 protein: CASSPLGGQPQHF; CDR3 DNA: TGTGCCAGCTCACCACTTGGGGGCCAGCCCCAGCATTTT
clone size: once; J gene: TRBJ1-1; V gene: TRBV5-4; CDR3 length: 14; D gene: NA; CDR3 protein: CASSLGFTNTEALF; CDR3 DNA: TGTGCCAGCAGCTTGGGGTTCACCAACACTGAAGCTCTCTTT
clone size: few; J gene: TRBJ2-6; V gene: TRBV7-2; CDR3 length: 16; D gene: NA; CDR3 protein: CASSLDGVAGANVLTF; CDR3 DNA: TGTGCCAGCAGCTTAGACGGGGTGGCTGGGGCCAACGTCCTGACTTTC
clone size: NA; J gene: TRBJ1-3; V gene: TRBV15; CDR3 length: 16; D gene: NA; CDR3 protein: CATSRVTAASGNTIYF; CDR3 DNA: TGTGCCACCAGCAGAGTTACAGCGGCCTCTGGAAACACCATATATTTT
clone size: NA; J gene: TRBJ2-3; V gene: TRBV11-1; CDR3 length: 16; D gene: TRBD2; CDR3 protein: CASSLRTSGPSDTQYF; CDR3 DNA: TGTGCCAGCAGCCTGCGGACTAGCGGGCCGTCAGATACGCAGTATTTT
clone size: NA; J gene: TRBJ2-1; V gene: TRBV19; CDR3 length: 14; D gene: NA; CDR3 protein: CASSQSTASNEQFF; CDR3 DNA: TGTGCCAGTAGCCAGAGTACGGCGTCCAATGAGCAGTTCTTC
clone size: few; J gene: TRBJ2-5; V gene: TRBV18; CDR3 length: 14; D gene: NA; CDR3 protein: CASSRPGTQETQYF; CDR3 DNA: TGTGCCAGCTCTCGCCCCGGGACCCAAGAGACCCAGTACTTC
clone size: once; J gene: TRBJ1-2; V gene: TRBV19; CDR3 length: 18; D gene: TRBD1; CDR3 protein: CASSMRQGASLTLYGYTF; CDR3 DNA: TGTGCCAGTAGTATGAGGCAGGGGGCATCGCTAACTCTCTATGGCTACACCTTC
clone size: NA; J gene: TRBJ2-7; V gene: TRBV7-9; CDR3 length: 14; D gene: NA; CDR3 protein: CASSSGQESYEQYF; CDR3 DNA: TGTGCCAGCAGTTCGGGACAAGAGTCCTACGAGCAGTACTTC
clone size: once; J gene: TRBJ2-7; V gene: TRBV25-1; CDR3 length: 15; D gene: TRBD1; CDR3 protein: CASTRTGGGSYEQYF; CDR3 DNA: TGTGCCAGTACCAGGACAGGCGGAGGTTCCTACGAGCAGTACTTC
clone size: NA; J gene: TRBJ2-3; V gene: TRBV5-1; CDR3 length: 16; D gene: NA; CDR3 protein: CASSLEGARGTDTQYF; CDR3 DNA: TGCGCCAGCAGCTTGGAAGGGGCGCGGGGCACAGATACGCAGTATTTT
clone size: NA; J gene: TRBJ2-5; V gene: TRBV5-6; CDR3 length: 14; D gene: TRBD2; CDR3 protein: CASSSPGGPETQYF; CDR3 DNA: TGTGCCAGCAGCTCCCCGGGGGGGCCGGAGACCCAGTACTTC
clone size: NA; J gene: TRBJ2-3; V gene: TRBV10-2; CDR3 length: 14; D gene: NA; CDR3 protein: CASREQGTTDTQYF; CDR3 DNA: TGCGCCAGCAGGGAACAGGGAACGACAGATACGCAGTATTTT
clone size: NA; J gene: TRBJ2-2; V gene: TRBV28; CDR3 length: 13; D gene: NA; CDR3 protein: CASSPPHTGELFF; CDR3 DNA: TGTGCCAGCAGCCCCCCCCACACCGGGGAGCTGTTTTTT